The next 12 T cell receptor beta chains were all read from a single sample in a study of PD-1 blockade in classical Hodgkin lymphoma. The data were produced by immunoSEQ multiplex PCR, yet TCRdb's version contains in-frame clones alone and is incomplete. The sample consists of 80,000 to 100,000 clones, about 92% of them appearing once. Time point in this sample: cycle 4 day 1 (C4D1), after 5 to 7 weeks of nivolumab. All patients experienced relapse after autologous stem cell transplantation, and brentuximab vedotin exposure was variable. The sequenced sample was peripheral blood mononuclear cells (PBMCs), obtained before the fourth cycle of nivolumab. These receptors all stem from a human donor with classical Hodgkin lymphoma.

The V gene is TRBV5-4, the J gene TRBJ1-5; D gene ambiguous. The CDR3 has 15 amino acids. From germline, CDR1 is SGHNT and CDR2 YYREEE (reference sequence). V shed 4 bases and J shed 0 bases, with 11 bases lying between them. For the CDR3, the DNA is TGTGCCAGCAGCGCTGGGATGGATAGCAATCAGCCCCAGCATTTT. Protein sequence: CASSAGMDSNQPQHF. Drawing the rest from reference TRBV5-4 and TRBJ1-5, the complete variable domain is ETGVTQSPTHLIKTRGQQVTLRCSSQSGHNTVSWYQQALGQGPQFIFQYYREEENGRGNFPPRFSGLQFPNYSSELNVNALELDDSALYLCASSAGMDSNQPQHFGDGTRLSIL.

The chain has TRBV7-7 and TRBJ2-3; 9 bases fit TRBD1. V gave up 5 bases and J gave up 6 bases; unmatched junction bases: 3. Germline V gene lookup returns CDR1 SSHAT and CDR2 FNYEAQ (reference sequence). CDR3 size: 13 residues. In DNA form, the CDR3 reads TGTGCCAGCAGCAGGGACAGGGCGGATACGCAGTATTTT. Its translation is CASSRDRADTQYF.

V usage is TRBV11-3 and J usage is TRBJ2-1; 14 bases are a match to TRBD2. This CDR3 contains 19 residues. With V trimmed by 3 bases and J by 0 bases, 7 bases remained unmatched. The V gene's germline CDR1 is SGHNT and CDR2 YENEEA. The CDR3 nucleotides are TGTGCCAGCAGCTTGGCGGGACTAGCGGGAGCTTCCTCCTACAATGAGCAGTTCTTC. Translation gives CASSLAGLAGASSYNEQFF.

V gene TRBV25-1 combines with J gene TRBJ2-7, with no clear D. V was pared by 5 bases and J by 3 bases, with 8 bases between. This CDR3 spans 12 amino acids. Germline-derived CDR1 and CDR2 are MGHDK and SYGVNS. CDR3 DNA: TGTGCCAGCAGTACAGTTTACTACGAGCAGTACTTC. It codes for CASSTVYYEQYF.

The chain recombines TRBV19 with TRBJ2-1, with TRBD2 identical over 16 bases. CDR3 length: 16 residues. Germline V lookup: CDR1 LNHDA, CDR2 SQIVND (reference sequence). Trimming at V came to 3 bases and at J to 8 bases, leaving 4 bases not matched to a gene. The CDR3, as DNA: TGTGCCAGTAGTATTGGGACTAGCGGGAGGGCCCATGAGCAGTTCTTC. Its translation is CASSIGTSGRAHEQFF.

J is TRBJ2-5 and V is TRBV6-5, with D perhaps matching TRBD1 (5 bases). The CDR3 spans 15 residues. Germline assignment: CDR1 MNHEY and CDR2 SVGAGI. The V gene lost 2 bases and the J gene lost 5 bases, with 15 bases spanning the gap. CDR3 sequence reads: CASSYDPGFTETQYF. The CDR3 region has the DNA TGTGCCAGCAGTTACGACCCAGGGTTTACGGAGACCCAGTACTTC.

The chain joins TRBV27 to TRBJ2-3, with D tentatively TRBD2 (6 bases). The germline gives CDR1 MNHEY, CDR2 SMNVEV (reference sequence). CDR3 length: 14 residues. Trimming left V 3 bases short and J 5 bases short, with 12 bases between. The CDR3 DNA is TGTGCCAGCAGTTTGTCCAGGCGGGGAGATACGCAGTATTTT. Its translation is CASSLSRRGDTQYF.

The V gene is TRBV27, the J gene TRBJ2-3, with 9 bases matching TRBD2. The ends lost 8 bases at V and 4 bases at J; junction bases unmatched: 7. Germline values: CDR1 MNHEY, CDR2 SMNVEV (reference sequence). The CDR3 sequence is 14 residues long. In DNA form, the CDR3 reads TGTGCCAGCGGAGGCGGGAGGGTGGCAGATACGCAGTATTTT. Translated, it gives CASGGGRVADTQYF.

V gene TRBV9 combines with J gene TRBJ2-1, with no clear D. The CDR3 runs to 12 residues. Germline V gene lookup returns CDR1 SGDLS and CDR2 YYNGEE. V was shortened by 3 bases and J by 5 bases, with 6 bases between the two germline ends. The CDR3 DNA is TGTGCCAGCAGCGCGCGGAACAATGAGCAGTTCTTC. Its protein is CASSARNNEQFF.

In the case of this clone: At one end, the junction sequence differs from germline, possibly due to a read error. DNA for the CDR3: TGCGCCAACAGCTCCCGGGACAGGGTTGGGGCCAACGTCCTGACTTTC. Its translation is CANSSRDRVGANVLTF. The rearrangement links TRBV5-1 to TRBJ2-6; TRBD1 matches at 9 bases. The V gene's germline CDR1 is SGHRS and CDR2 YFSETQ. There are 16 residues in the CDR3.

This chain connects TRBV5-1 to TRBJ2-7, with 7 bases matching TRBD1. The germline CDR1 and CDR2 sequences are SGHRS and YFSETQ. This CDR3 is built from 15 residues. V gave up 7 bases and J gave up 5 bases; unmatched junction bases: 15. The chain's CDR3 is CASGNTWDRTDEQYF. For the CDR3, the DNA is TGCGCCAGCGGCAACACCTGGGACAGAACCGACGAGCAGTACTTC.

The rearrangement links TRBV6-1 to TRBJ1-3, with 7 bases aligning to TRBD1. Germline V gives CDR1 MNHNS, CDR2 SASEGT. This CDR3 is built from 16 residues. The V and J ends lost 4 bases and 0 bases, in that order; junction bases with no gene match: 6. Here the CDR3 reads CASSVAGGSSGNTIYF. CDR3 nucleotide sequence: TGTGCCAGCAGTGTGGCAGGGGGATCCTCTGGAAACACCATATATTTT.